This T cell receptor beta chain was documented in a study of control samples from healthy donors and cancer patients. Libraries were prepared by immunoSEQ multiplex PCR; TCRdb keeps only in-frame clonotypes and omits some of them. This sample has some 130,000 clones; 85% to 95% occur once, and the top ten carry about 4%. The CDR3 has 16 residues. Germline loops: CDR1 SEHNR, CDR2 FQNEAQ (reference sequence). V was clipped by 5 bases and J by 1 base, with 16 bases between them. The TCR comes from a man aged 25-45 years in good health. The sequencing input was blood. J is TRBJ2-3 and V is TRBV7-9; D ambiguous. In DNA, the CDR3 is TGTGCCAGCAGCCCATCACCCTATCCCGGCACAGATACGCAGTATTTT. Its protein is CASSPSPYPGTDTQYF.